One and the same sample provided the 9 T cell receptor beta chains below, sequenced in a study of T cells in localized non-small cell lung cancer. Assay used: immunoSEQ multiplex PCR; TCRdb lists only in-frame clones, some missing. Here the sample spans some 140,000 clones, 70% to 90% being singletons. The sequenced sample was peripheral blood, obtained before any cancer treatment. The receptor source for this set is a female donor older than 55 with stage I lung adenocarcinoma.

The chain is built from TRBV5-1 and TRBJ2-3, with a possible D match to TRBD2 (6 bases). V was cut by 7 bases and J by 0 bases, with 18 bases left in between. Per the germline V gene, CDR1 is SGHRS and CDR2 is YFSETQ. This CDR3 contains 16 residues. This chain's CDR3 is CASRSKTGVSTDTQYF. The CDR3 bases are TGCGCCAGCCGTTCGAAGACGGGAGTTAGCACAGATACGCAGTATTTT.

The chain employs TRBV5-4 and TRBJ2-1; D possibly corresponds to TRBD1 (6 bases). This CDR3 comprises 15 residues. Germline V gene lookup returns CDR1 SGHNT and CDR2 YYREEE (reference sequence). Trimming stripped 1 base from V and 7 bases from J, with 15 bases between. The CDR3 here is CASSLSSPRGNEQFF. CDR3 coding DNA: TGTGCCAGCAGCTTGAGTAGCCCGAGGGGGAATGAGCAGTTCTTC.

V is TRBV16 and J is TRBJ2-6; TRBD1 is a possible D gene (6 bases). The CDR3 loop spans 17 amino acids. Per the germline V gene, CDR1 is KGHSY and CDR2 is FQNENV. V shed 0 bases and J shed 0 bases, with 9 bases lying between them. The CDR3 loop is CASSQSTGPSGANVLTF. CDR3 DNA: TGTGCCAGCAGCCAATCGACAGGTCCCTCTGGGGCCAACGTCCTGACTTTC.

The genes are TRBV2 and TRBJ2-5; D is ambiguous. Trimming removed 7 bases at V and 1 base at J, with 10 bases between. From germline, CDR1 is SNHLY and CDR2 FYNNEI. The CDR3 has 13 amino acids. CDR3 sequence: CASKPSLQETQYF. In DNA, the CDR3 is TGTGCCAGCAAGCCGTCGCTCCAAGAGACCCAGTACTTC. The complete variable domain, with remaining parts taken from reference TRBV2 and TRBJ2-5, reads EPEVTQTPSHQVTQMGQEVILRCVPISNHLYFYWYRQILGQKVEFLVSFYNNEISEKSEIFDDQFSVERPDGSNFTLKIRSTKLEDSAMYFCASKPSLQETQYFGPGTRLLVL.

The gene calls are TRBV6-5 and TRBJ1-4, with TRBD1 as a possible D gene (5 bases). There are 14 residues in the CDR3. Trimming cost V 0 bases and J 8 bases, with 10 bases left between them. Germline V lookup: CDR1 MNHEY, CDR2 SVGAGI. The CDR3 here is CASSYSRDAEKLFF. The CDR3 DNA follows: TGTGCCAGCAGTTACTCGAGGGACGCAGAAAAACTGTTTTTT.

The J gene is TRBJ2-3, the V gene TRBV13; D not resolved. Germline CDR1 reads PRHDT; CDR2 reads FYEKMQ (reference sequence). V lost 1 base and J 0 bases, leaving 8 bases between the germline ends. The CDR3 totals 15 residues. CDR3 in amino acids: CASSLVGDSTDTQYF. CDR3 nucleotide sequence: TGTGCCAGCAGCTTAGTTGGCGATAGCACAGATACGCAGTATTTT.

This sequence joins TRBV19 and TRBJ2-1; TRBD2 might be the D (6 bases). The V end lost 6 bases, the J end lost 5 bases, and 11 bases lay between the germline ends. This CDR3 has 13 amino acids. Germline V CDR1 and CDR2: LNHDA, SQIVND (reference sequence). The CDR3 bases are TGTGCCAGTAGCCGGAGGACTAACAATGAGCAGTTCTTC. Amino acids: CASSRRTNNEQFF.

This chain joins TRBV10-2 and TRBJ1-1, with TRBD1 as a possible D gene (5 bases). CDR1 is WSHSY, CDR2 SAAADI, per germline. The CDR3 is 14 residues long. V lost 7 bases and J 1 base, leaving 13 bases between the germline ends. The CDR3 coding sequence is TGCGCCAGCACCTTACAGGCGTCGAACACTGAAGCTTTCTTT. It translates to CASTLQASNTEAFF.

CDR3 in amino acids: CASTPRGGYEQYF. The CDR3 DNA reads TGTGCCAGCACCCCGCGGGGCGGCTACGAGCAGTACTTC. The chain links TRBV28 to TRBJ2-7, with TRBD2 as a possible D gene (6 bases). CDR3 size: 13 residues. The V end was cut by 7 bases, the J end by 3 bases, with 13 bases between. CDR1 is MDHEN and CDR2 is SYDVKM in the germline V gene.